This T cell receptor beta chain was sequenced for a study of glioma-infiltrating T cells. Study observations and caveats: Shared blood CDR3 signature motifs marked patients with low tissue-blood divergence.

Note on this clonotype: Its antigen remains unknown. A much larger clone sits a single nucleotide away, making a read error possible. Since no conserved phenylalanine or tryptophan closes the CDR3, a read error is the likely cause.

Using RNA template, CDR3s of TCR alpha and beta were amplified with iRepertoire arm-PCR. TCRdb re-analysed the multiplex PCR reads in MiXCR, keeping a single row per CDR3 protein. The sample records more than 350,000 distinct CDR3 sequences, around 38% being singletons. The V gene's germline CDR1 is MDHEN and CDR2 SYDVKM. The CDR3 consists of 14 residues. Trimming cost V 5 bases and J 8 bases, with 18 bases left between them. The chain combines TRBV28 with TRBJ1-1; D gene uncertain. Sequencing was carried out using glioma tissue, nonneoplastic brain tissue, or PBMCs (not recorded which). The sequence came from a human donor with low-grade glioma or glioblastoma, undergoing nonglioma brain surgery, or in good health (not recorded which). The CDR3 nucleotides read TGTGCCAGCAGTCCCCCCGGTGGGAGCCCGGAAGCTTTCCTT. Amino acid sequence: CASSPPGGSPEAFL.